This TCR beta chain appears in the sequencing data of a study of beta chain features in type 1 diabetes. Regarding the study as a whole: Type 1 diabetes patients had TCRB CDR3s that were shorter (moderately but significantly so) in all four CD4+ subsets. In comparison with healthy donors, patients had naive, central memory and Treg TCRB repertoires that appeared more similar. Type 1 diabetes patients had fewer VDJ junction insertions and more deletions. cDNA-based sequencing might over-represent cells highly expressing TCR.

This clone showed up just a few times. Its cognate antigen is unknown. CDR3 length: 14 residues. V was trimmed by 4 bases and J by 4 bases, leaving 11 bases between them. The germline V gene encodes CDR1 MNHNS and CDR2 SASEGT. Expressed TCRB transcripts were sequenced because the entire RNA isolate underwent reverse transcription. Naive, central memory and regulatory T cell samples came to a mean of approximately 3.6 million reads. The repertoire was sequenced with immunoSEQ multiplex PCR; TCRdb's copy has only in-frame clones and lacks some. The sample records hundreds of thousands of clones, more than 13% being singletons.

The sequence was obtained from a man aged 18 to 29 with type 1 diabetes. The rearrangement uses TRBV6-1 and TRBJ2-1, with D possibly TRBD2 on 6 matching bases. Sequencing used naive CD4+ T cells from blood. CDR3 DNA sequence: TGTGCCAGCAGTGGGGTAGCGGTTTACAATGAGCAGTTCTTC. Translation gives CASSGVAVYNEQFF.